These T cell receptor beta chains were read from a single sample in a study of brain T cells in children with intractable seizures. Sequencing used immunoSEQ multiplex PCR; TCRdb keeps in-frame clones, though not all of them. In the table there are approximately 330,000 clones, over 90% of which are singletons. The specimen was peripheral blood, collected approximately 5 months after surgery. The receptor source for this set is a boy under two years old with tuberous sclerosis and intractable seizures. CDR3s include the opening cysteine and the closing phenylalanine or tryptophan. Fields, in order: clone size, J gene, V gene, D gene, CDR3 length, CDR3 protein, CDR3 DNA. D genes are given only for firm matches. The size field is filled for only some rows; it gives once, few, many or a size class.

abundance: -; j_gene: TRBJ2-3; v_gene: TRBV6-5; d_gene: TRBD1; len: 15; CDR3aa: CASSYRGRVTDTQYF; CDR3nt: TGTGCCAGCAGTTACAGGGGGCGCGTCACAGATACGCAGTATTTT
abundance: -; j_gene: TRBJ2-7; v_gene: TRBV6-5; d_gene: -; len: 10; CDR3aa: CASMAYEQYF; CDR3nt: TGTGCCAGCATGGCCTACGAGCAGTACTTC
abundance: -; j_gene: TRBJ2-1; v_gene: TRBV28; d_gene: -; len: 15; CDR3aa: CASSHRADSYNEQFF; CDR3nt: TGTGCCAGCAGCCACAGGGCAGACTCCTACAATGAGCAGTTCTTC
abundance: -; j_gene: TRBJ2-1; v_gene: TRBV6-6; d_gene: -; len: 14; CDR3aa: CASSYSGGYNEQFF; CDR3nt: TGTGCCAGCAGTTACTCAGGGGGCTACAATGAGCAGTTCTTC
abundance: -; j_gene: TRBJ2-7; v_gene: TRBV6-5; d_gene: -; len: 13; CDR3aa: CASSYSANYEQYF; CDR3nt: TGTGCCAGCAGTTACAGTGCGAACTACGAGCAGTACTTC
abundance: -; j_gene: TRBJ1-5; v_gene: TRBV30; d_gene: -; len: 13; CDR3aa: CAWSVRGDQPQHF; CDR3nt: TGTGCCTGGAGTGTACGGGGGGATCAGCCCCAGCATTTT
abundance: -; j_gene: TRBJ2-7; v_gene: TRBV28; d_gene: -; len: 15; CDR3aa: CASTALQLRAYEQYF; CDR3nt: TGTGCCAGCACCGCGCTACAACTTAGGGCCTACGAGCAGTACTTC
abundance: -; j_gene: TRBJ2-3; v_gene: TRBV4-1; d_gene: TRBD2; len: 19; CDR3aa: CASSQGYTGTISSTDTQYF; CDR3nt: TGCGCCAGCAGCCAAGGCTATACCGGGACTATCTCTAGCACAGATACGCAGTATTTT
abundance: -; j_gene: TRBJ2-1; v_gene: TRBV5-5; d_gene: TRBD2; len: 16; CDR3aa: CASSLHGGRAENEQFF; CDR3nt: TGTGCCAGCAGCTTGCACGGCGGGAGGGCGGAAAATGAGCAGTTCTTC
abundance: -; j_gene: TRBJ2-2; v_gene: TRBV11-3; d_gene: -; len: 15; CDR3aa: CASSSYAAGPRELFF; CDR3nt: TGTGCCAGCAGCTCTTATGCGGCGGGGCCCCGGGAGCTGTTTTTT
abundance: once; j_gene: TRBJ1-3; v_gene: TRBV7-9; d_gene: -; len: 13; CDR3aa: CASNLEPGNTIYF; CDR3nt: TGTGCCAGCAACCTCGAGCCCGGAAACACCATATATTTT
abundance: -; j_gene: TRBJ1-6; v_gene: TRBV3-1/TRBV3-2; d_gene: -; len: 13; CDR3aa: CASSQDLRSPLHF; CDR3nt: TGTGCCAGCAGCCAAGATTTGCGTTCACCCCTCCACTTT
abundance: -; j_gene: TRBJ2-3; v_gene: TRBV10-3; d_gene: -; len: 13; CDR3aa: CASCRSSTDTQYF; CDR3nt: TGTGCCAGCTGTAGGTCCAGCACAGATACGCAGTATTTT
abundance: -; j_gene: TRBJ2-5; v_gene: TRBV5-1; d_gene: -; len: 16; CDR3aa: CASPLLASGFQETQYF; CDR3nt: TGCGCCAGCCCTTTGTTGGCAAGCGGGTTCCAAGAGACCCAGTACTTC
abundance: -; j_gene: TRBJ2-7; v_gene: TRBV28; d_gene: -; len: 11; CDR3aa: CASSLRAEQYF; CDR3nt: TGTGCCAGCAGTTTAAGGGCCGAGCAGTACTTC
abundance: -; j_gene: TRBJ1-2; v_gene: TRBV6-5; d_gene: -; len: 13; CDR3aa: CASSLGPGSGYTF; CDR3nt: TGTGCCAGCAGTTTGGGGCCAGGGTCTGGCTACACCTTC
abundance: -; j_gene: TRBJ2-3; v_gene: TRBV30; d_gene: TRBD2; len: 15; CDR3aa: CAWSVRGGATDTQYF; CDR3nt: TGTGCCTGGAGTGTACGCGGGGGGGCCACAGATACGCAGTATTTT
abundance: -; j_gene: TRBJ2-5; v_gene: TRBV5-1; d_gene: TRBD1; len: 15; CDR3aa: CASSLQGVDQETQYF; CDR3nt: TGCGCCAGCAGCTTGCAGGGGGTTGACCAAGAGACCCAGTACTTC
abundance: once; j_gene: TRBJ1-6; v_gene: TRBV19; d_gene: -; len: 17; CDR3aa: CASSIRGTGGSNSPLHF; CDR3nt: TGTGCCAGTAGTATAAGGGGAACAGGAGGTTCCAATTCACCCCTCCACTTT
abundance: -; j_gene: TRBJ2-1; v_gene: TRBV28; d_gene: TRBD1; len: 14; CDR3aa: CATVQGASYNEQFF; CDR3nt: TGTGCCACGGTCCAGGGGGCGTCCTACAATGAGCAGTTCTTC
abundance: -; j_gene: TRBJ1-1; v_gene: TRBV5-1; d_gene: TRBD1; len: 15; CDR3aa: CASSPGTGINTEAFF; CDR3nt: TGCGCCAGCAGCCCTGGGACAGGGATCAACACTGAAGCTTTCTTT
abundance: -; j_gene: TRBJ2-5; v_gene: TRBV19; d_gene: TRBD2; len: 16; CDR3aa: CASSTLLALRGETQYF; CDR3nt: TGTGCCAGTAGTACCTTACTAGCGCTCCGGGGAGAGACCCAGTACTTC
abundance: once; j_gene: TRBJ1-3; v_gene: TRBV6-1; d_gene: -; len: 15; CDR3aa: CASSEISSSGNTIYF; CDR3nt: TGTGCCAGCAGTGAAATCAGTAGCTCTGGAAACACCATATATTTT
abundance: -; j_gene: TRBJ2-7; v_gene: TRBV27; d_gene: -; len: 14; CDR3aa: CASSLRQGNYEQYF; CDR3nt: TGTGCCAGCAGTTTGCGGCAGGGGAACTACGAGCAGTACTTC
abundance: -; j_gene: TRBJ1-2; v_gene: TRBV19; d_gene: -; len: 12; CDR3aa: CASSSRDYGYTF; CDR3nt: TGTGCCAGTAGTTCAAGGGACTATGGCTACACCTTC
abundance: -; j_gene: TRBJ1-1; v_gene: TRBV7-9; d_gene: TRBD1; len: 15; CDR3aa: CASSLQGAGDTEAFF; CDR3nt: TGTGCCAGCAGCCTCCAGGGGGCGGGGGACACTGAAGCTTTCTTT
abundance: -; j_gene: TRBJ2-7; v_gene: TRBV23-1; d_gene: -; len: 19; CDR3aa: CASSPGQATLRAVLRAQYF; CDR3nt: -
abundance: -; j_gene: TRBJ1-2; v_gene: TRBV27; d_gene: TRBD1; len: 14; CDR3aa: CASSPGQALYGYTF; CDR3nt: TGTGCCAGCAGTCCCGGACAGGCCCTCTATGGCTACACCTTC
abundance: -; j_gene: TRBJ1-1; v_gene: TRBV7-8; d_gene: -; len: 13; CDR3aa: CASSFTGSTEAFF; CDR3nt: TGTGCCAGCAGCTTCACGGGGAGCACTGAAGCTTTCTTT
abundance: -; j_gene: TRBJ1-5; v_gene: TRBV10-3; d_gene: -; len: 14; CDR3aa: CAISELDSNQPQHF; CDR3nt: TGTGCCATCAGTGAGTTGGACAGCAATCAGCCCCAGCATTTT
abundance: -; j_gene: TRBJ2-1; v_gene: TRBV5-4; d_gene: TRBD2; len: 14; CDR3aa: CASSKTSGVNEQFF; CDR3nt: TGTGCCAGCAGCAAGACTAGCGGGGTCAATGAGCAGTTCTTC
abundance: -; j_gene: TRBJ1-4; v_gene: TRBV7-9; d_gene: -; len: 12; CDR3aa: CASSPGQGELFF; CDR3nt: TGTGCCAGCAGCCCAGGTCAAGGAGAACTGTTTTTT